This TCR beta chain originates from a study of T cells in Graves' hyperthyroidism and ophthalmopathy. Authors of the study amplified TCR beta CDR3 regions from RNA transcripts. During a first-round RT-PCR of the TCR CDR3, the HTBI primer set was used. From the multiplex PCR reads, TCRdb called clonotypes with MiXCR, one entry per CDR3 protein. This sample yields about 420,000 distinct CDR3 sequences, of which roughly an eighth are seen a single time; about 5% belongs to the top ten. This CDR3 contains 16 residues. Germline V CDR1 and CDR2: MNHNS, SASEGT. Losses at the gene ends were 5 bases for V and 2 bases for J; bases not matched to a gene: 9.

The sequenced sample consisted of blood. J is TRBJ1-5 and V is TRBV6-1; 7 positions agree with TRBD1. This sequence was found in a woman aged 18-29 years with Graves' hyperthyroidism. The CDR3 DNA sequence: TGTGCCAGCAGTAACCCAGGGGGGGTGGGCAATCAGCCCCAGCATTTT. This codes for CASSNPGGVGNQPQHF.